This T cell receptor beta chain emerged from a study of blood T cells in healthy people across ages. The overall study: About one barcoded beta molecule per two T cells was captured by template switching. Study observations and caveats: There was a strong correlation between TCR beta diversity and naive T cell percentage.

The V gene lost 0 bases and the J gene lost 10 bases, with 10 bases spanning the gap. Germline CDR1 SNHLY, CDR2 FYNNEI. The CDR3 has 13 residues. For this clonotype: Its antigen is unidentified.

The second PCR ran roughly 6 to 11 cycles with a sample-barcoded 5' primer and J-beta primers. Each CDR3 protein is one row after TCRdb ran MiXCR on the 5' RACE reads. Of 1.5 million to 2 million distinct CDR3 sequences in the sample, 28% are singletons; the top ten hold roughly 8%. This TCR derives from a woman between 25 and 40 years old in good health. The sample comprised blood. This chain uses TRBV2 with TRBJ2-1; D unclear. The CDR3 is CASSEATAGEQFF. DNA for the CDR3: TGTGCCAGCAGTGAAGCGACCGCCGGGGAGCAGTTCTTC.